A single sample gave rise to the 32 T cell receptor beta chains below, sequenced in a study of blood T cell repertoires in COVID-19. Generated by immunoSEQ multiplex PCR, the TCRdb table keeps only in-frame clones and is missing some. This table holds under 300,000 clones, roughly 90% found once. Sequenced: peripheral blood. The receptors were sampled from a man aged 55 to 70 with acute or convalescent COVID-19.

V usage is TRBV4-2 and J usage is TRBJ1-5; TRBD1 is a possible D gene (6 bases). The CDR3 extends over 15 amino acids. The V end was cut by 9 bases, the J end by 1 base, with 16 bases between. Germline V gives CDR1 LGHNA, CDR2 YNFKEQ. The CDR3 is CASRTEYLSNQPQHF. Here the CDR3 DNA reads TGTGCCAGTAGGACAGAGTACCTGAGCAATCAGCCCCAGCATTTT.

This sequence joins TRBV5-4 and TRBJ2-7; 10 bases are a match to TRBD1. V was pared by 5 bases and J by 1 base, with 3 bases of the junction left unmatched. The CDR3 totals 14 residues. CDR1 is SGHNT and CDR2 is YYREEE in the germline V gene (reference sequence). The CDR3 protein is CASSWTGGSYEQYF. CDR3 coding DNA: TGTGCCAGCAGTTGGACAGGGGGATCCTACGAGCAGTACTTC.

The V call is TRBV11-1, the J call TRBJ2-7, with D tentatively TRBD1 (6 bases). Germline V gene lookup returns CDR1 SGHAT and CDR2 FQDESV (reference sequence). V shed 2 bases and J shed 7 bases, with 12 bases lying between them. The length of the CDR3 is 13 residues. The CDR3 sequence is CASSLNRVGEQYF. In DNA, the CDR3 is TGTGCCAGCAGCTTAAACAGGGTGGGGGAGCAGTACTTC.

This clone came up once. This chain uses TRBV6-1 with TRBJ2-5; TRBD2 aligns across 7 bases. CDR3 length: 19 amino acids. V lost 4 bases, J lost 6 bases, and 23 bases stayed unmatched. The germline gives CDR1 MNHNS, CDR2 SASEGT. This CDR3 is CASSAPGLAERRYSKTQYF. The DNA for the CDR3 is TGTGCCAGCAGTGCCCCGGGGCTAGCGGAGCGCCGCTACTCAAAGACCCAGTACTTC.

The chain joins TRBV11-2 to TRBJ2-3; 14 bases map to TRBD2. The ends lost 4 bases at V and 2 bases at J; junction bases unmatched: 5. Germline CDR1 is SGHAT and CDR2 is FQNNGV. The CDR3 totals 17 residues. In DNA form, the CDR3 reads TGTGCCAGCAGCTCCCGGACTAGCGGGAGGTCCACAGATACGCAGTATTTT. It yields the protein CASSSRTSGRSTDTQYF.

With regard to this clone: The sample contains more than one DNA sequence encoding this CDR3. This rearrangement joins TRBV11-2 to TRBJ2-7; D not resolved. The V gene lost 8 bases and the J gene lost 3 bases, with 8 bases spanning the gap. The CDR3 spans 11 residues. The V gene's germline CDR1 is SGHAT and CDR2 FQNNGV. CDR3 nucleotides: TGTGCCAGCTCCAGAGGCTACGAGCAGTACTTC. It translates to CASSRGYEQYF.

J is TRBJ2-7 and V is TRBV27, with TRBD1 identical over 9 bases. Germline loops: CDR1 MNHEY, CDR2 SMNVEV (reference sequence). The CDR3 totals 14 residues. After removal of 6 bases from V and 3 bases from J, the junction contained 6 bases not matched to a gene. CDR3 DNA sequence: TGTGCCAGCAGCGAACAGGGGGCAAACTACGAGCAGTACTTC. It yields the protein CASSEQGANYEQYF.

The gene calls are TRBV28 and TRBJ2-5; tentatively, D is TRBD2 (5 bases). V was pared by 5 bases and J by 5 bases, with 15 bases between. Germline values: CDR1 MDHEN, CDR2 SYDVKM. CDR3 size: 14 residues. CDR3 DNA: TGTGCCAGCAGTATTCCCCCGGGGTTGGAGACCCAGTACTTC. Amino acids: CASSIPPGLETQYF.

The chain carries TRBV7-2 and TRBJ2-5; 12 bases are a match to TRBD1. The CDR3 is 17 amino acids. V lost 1 base and J lost 3; bases outside the gene matches: 6. Germline CDR1 is SGHTA and CDR2 is FQGNSA. Here the CDR3 reads CASSLDTGTGGKETQYF. DNA of the CDR3: TGTGCCAGCAGCTTAGATACCGGGACAGGGGGCAAAGAGACCCAGTACTTC.

This chain joins TRBV9 and TRBJ2-2, with TRBD2 matching over 10 bases. Trimming cost V 1 base and J 6 bases; bases outside gene matches: 0. Germline CDR1 is SGDLS and CDR2 is YYNGEE. This CDR3 is built from 14 residues. Here the CDR3 DNA reads TGTGCCAGCAGCGTACTAGCGGGAGCCGGGGAGCTGTTTTTT. Translation: CASSVLAGAGELFF.

The rearrangement joins TRBV27 to TRBJ1-5; weak D call: TRBD1 (5 bases). The germline V and J ends were trimmed by 2 bases and 4 bases, with 9 bases remaining between them. The CDR3 sequence is 14 residues long. Germline-derived CDR1 and CDR2 are MNHEY and SMNVEV (reference sequence). The CDR3 DNA follows: TGTGCCAGCAGTTTAGCAGGGTCAAATCAGCCCCAGCATTTT. Protein: CASSLAGSNQPQHF.

By share of the sample, this clone is medium-sized (0.01 to 0.1%). The chain is built from TRBV21-1 and TRBJ2-7; the table's D call, TRBD1, was not checked against the DNA. TRBV21-1 constitutes a pseudogene. The CDR3 consists of 15 residues. The CDR3 bases are TGTGCCAGCAGCAGATCCCGACAGGTAGTCTACGAGCAGTACTTC. Protein sequence: CASSRSRQVVYEQYF.

The chain uses TRBV5-8 and TRBJ2-4; weak D call: TRBD1 (5 bases). Germline V CDR1 and CDR2: SGHTS, YDEGEE. The CDR3 has 16 amino acids. With 4 bases removed from V and 0 bases from J, the gap between germline ends came to 14 bases. In DNA, the CDR3 is TGTGCCAGCAGCAGCCGACAGTTTCTAGCCAAAAACATTCAGTACTTC. This gives the protein CASSSRQFLAKNIQYF.

The chain is built from TRBV6-1 and TRBJ1-5, with D maybe TRBD1 (5 bases). The CDR3 contains 16 residues. From germline, CDR1 is MNHNS and CDR2 SASEGT. Trimming shortened V by 1 base and J by 4 bases, and 14 bases separated the two germline ends. CDR3 bases: TGTGCCAGCAGTGAAGTCCAGGGTCCTACTAATCAGCCCCAGCATTTT. Amino acids: CASSEVQGPTNQPQHF.

The chain uses TRBV6-2 or TRBV6-3 and TRBJ1-2; D is possibly TRBD1 (6 bases). There are 18 residues in the CDR3. Trimming stripped 0 bases from V and 4 bases from J, with 21 bases between. CDR1 and CDR2 from the germline V gene are MNHEY and SVGEGT. The CDR3 reads CASSYSRGGRSFSYGYTF. The DNA for the CDR3 is TGTGCCAGCAGTTACTCGAGGGGGGGGCGCTCTTTTTCCTATGGCTACACCTTC.

This chain connects TRBV6-4 to TRBJ2-1; TRBD2 matches at 8 bases. This CDR3 has 16 residues. J gave up 7 bases and V 6 bases, and 14 bases lay outside the gene matches. CDR1 is MRHNA, CDR2 SNTAGT, per germline. In DNA form, the CDR3 reads TGTGCCAGCAGCCCTGAGGCGAGCGGGAGTAGGAATGAGCAGTTCTTC. Translated, it gives CASSPEASGSRNEQFF.

The chain links TRBV6-2 or TRBV6-3 to TRBJ1-2; 9 nucleotides align to TRBD1. The CDR3 spans 17 residues. CDR1 and CDR2 from the germline V gene are MNHEY and SVGEGT. V lost 5 bases and J lost 4; bases outside the gene matches: 14. In DNA form, the CDR3 reads TGTGCCAGCAGTGACACTCAAGACAGGGGGAGGTTCTATGGCTACACCTTC. It is translated as CASSDTQDRGRFYGYTF.

V usage is TRBV5-1 and J usage is TRBJ1-3; 9 bases map to TRBD1. Germline V lookup: CDR1 SGHRS, CDR2 YFSETQ. V dropped 0 bases and J dropped 4; count of bases not matched to a gene: 2. This CDR3 has 15 residues. CDR3: CASSLDGTGGNTIYF. Written as DNA, the CDR3 is TGCGCCAGCAGCTTGGATGGGACAGGGGGAAACACCATATATTTT.

The chain links TRBV27 to TRBJ1-2; 8 bases agree with TRBD1. The length of the CDR3 is 13 residues. The germline V gene encodes CDR1 MNHEY and CDR2 SMNVEV (reference sequence). V was pared by 5 bases and J by 7 bases, with 6 bases of the junction left unmatched. CDR3 coding DNA: TGTGCCAGCAGTCCACAGGGGGAGGCTGGCTACACCTTC. It is translated as CASSPQGEAGYTF.

V and J are TRBV14 and TRBJ2-5, with 7 bases matching TRBD1. The trim removed 4 bases at V and 1 base at J, leaving 6 bases unmatched. The germline CDR1 and CDR2 sequences are SGHDN and FVKESK. The CDR3 covers 15 residues. The CDR3 DNA sequence: TGTGCCAGCAGCCCCATAGGACAGGTCCAAGAGACCCAGTACTTC. Translated: CASSPIGQVQETQYF.

The genes are TRBV3-1 (or the pseudogene TRBV3-2) and TRBJ1-1; a weak D match, TRBD1 (5 bases). V lost 4 bases to trimming and J lost 0 bases, with 15 bases between them. CDR1 is LGHDT, CDR2 YNNKEL, per germline (reference sequence). There are 16 residues in the CDR3. The CDR3 DNA reads as TGTGCCAGCAGCCCTCGATGGCGGGGCCTGAACACTGAAGCTTTCTTT. Encoded protein: CASSPRWRGLNTEAFF.

The sample holds a few counts of this clone. The chain recombines TRBV9 with TRBJ2-7; 9 nucleotides align to TRBD1. The junction had 11 bases not matched to a gene; V was cut back by 0 bases and J by 4 bases. CDR3 size: 17 residues. From germline, CDR1 is SGDLS and CDR2 YYNGEE. In DNA form, the CDR3 reads TGTGCCAGCAGCGTAGGTCCAATAAGGGACAGGGATTACGAGCAGTACTTC. Translating it yields CASSVGPIRDRDYEQYF.

V gene TRBV11-3 combines with J gene TRBJ1-3, with D possibly matching TRBD1 (6 bases). Trimming pared 8 bases from V and 2 bases from J, leaving 10 bases between. This CDR3 contains 13 residues. CDR1 SGHNT and CDR2 YENEEA come from the germline V gene. CDR3 DNA: TGTGCCAGCTGGCAGGGGCCTGGAAACACCATATATTTT. Translated, it gives CASWQGPGNTIYF.

The gene calls are TRBV7-9 and TRBJ2-2, with D possibly matching TRBD2 (6 bases). Deletions cut 6 bases from V and 1 base from J, with 18 bases between. The CDR3 totals 17 residues. Per germline, CDR1 SEHNR and CDR2 FQNEAQ (reference sequence). This CDR3 is CASSLVSGGVNTGELFF. DNA for the CDR3: TGTGCCAGCAGTCTCGTTAGTGGAGGGGTGAACACCGGGGAGCTGTTTTTT.

V usage is TRBV4-1 and J usage is TRBJ1-2; perhaps TRBD1 as D (5 bases). This CDR3 comprises 17 residues. Germline V gives CDR1 MGHRA, CDR2 YSYEKL. Trimming removed 4 bases at V and 0 bases at J, with 18 bases between. CDR3 residues: CASSRLPGGDSNYGYTF. CDR3 coding DNA: TGCGCCAGCAGCCGCCTACCAGGAGGGGATTCTAACTATGGCTACACCTTC.

The chain uses TRBV11-2 and TRBJ1-6; TRBD1 matches 7 bases. The germline V gene encodes CDR1 SGHAT and CDR2 FQNNGV. The CDR3 contains 17 residues. V was clipped by 4 bases and J by 3 bases; unmatched bases: 9. In DNA form, the CDR3 reads TGTGCCAGCAGCTCCCCTCGGGGACAGAGCTATAATTCACCCCTCCACTTT. Translating gives CASSSPRGQSYNSPLHF.

The gene calls are TRBV7-9 and TRBJ2-3; D remains unclear. Germline-derived CDR1 and CDR2 are SEHNR and FQNEAQ (reference sequence). The V gene lost 5 bases and the J gene lost 2 bases, with 5 bases spanning the gap. The CDR3 covers 12 residues. CDR3 amino acids: CASSRITDTQYF. CDR3 nucleotide sequence: TGTGCCAGCAGCCGTATCACAGATACGCAGTATTTT.

The chain combines TRBV18 with TRBJ1-5; 7 bases line up with TRBD1. Germline V lookup: CDR1 KGHSH, CDR2 LQKENI. The CDR3 covers 15 residues. The V gene end was trimmed by 4 bases and the J gene end by 5 bases; junction bases not matched to a gene: 8. The CDR3 DNA sequence: TGTGCCAGCTCACAAAACCACAGGGGCGATCAGCCCCAGCATTTT. It encodes CASSQNHRGDQPQHF. Looking up the rest from reference TRBV18 and TRBJ1-5 gives the full variable domain: NAGVMQNPRHLVRRRGQEARLRCSPMKGHSHVYWYRQLPEEGLKFMVYLQKENIIDESGMPKERFSAEFPKEGPSILRIQQVVRGDSAAYFCASSQNHRGDQPQHFGDGTRLSIL.

The V and J genes are TRBV6-5 and TRBJ2-2; no firm D call. Germline CDR1 and CDR2: MNHEY and SVGAGI. Trimming took 6 bases from V and 1 from J, leaving 12 bases between them. CDR3 size: 15 residues. The chain's CDR3 is CASSRRLVNTGELFF. For the CDR3, the DNA is TGTGCCAGCAGCCGTAGACTGGTGAACACCGGGGAGCTGTTTTTT.

The CDR3 nucleotides read TGTGCCTGGAGTGCTCAAGCGGGATCTCAGAATGAGCAGTTCTTC. Its translation: CAWSAQAGSQNEQFF. This sequence joins TRBV30 and TRBJ2-1; TRBD2 agrees at 7 bases. J lost 7 bases, V lost 1 base, and 10 bases had no gene match. The CDR3 consists of 15 residues. CDR1 and CDR2 (germline): GTSNPN, SVGIG (reference sequence).

The V call is TRBV19, the J call TRBJ2-7; 13 bases match TRBD2. CDR1 and CDR2 (germline): LNHDA, SQIVND (reference sequence). The V gene end was trimmed by 7 bases and the J gene end by 3 bases; junction bases not matched to a gene: 6. The CDR3 totals 15 residues. The CDR3 loop is CASTRRTSGSYEQYF. The CDR3 nucleotides read TGTGCCAGTACCCGGAGGACTAGCGGGAGCTACGAGCAGTACTTC.

The genes are TRBV5-1 and TRBJ2-5; D is undetermined. CDR1 is SGHRS, CDR2 YFSETQ, per germline. The CDR3 length is 12 residues. Trimming cost V 1 base and J 4 bases, with 5 bases left between them. Here the CDR3 reads CASSLTGETQYF. The CDR3 region has the DNA TGCGCCAGCAGCTTGACGGGAGAGACCCAGTACTTC.